The 29 T cell receptor beta chains presented below share a single source sample, sequenced in a study of cytomegalovirus exposure and HLA in healthy donors. The PCR ran on 60 Vbeta and 13 Jbeta primers. Profiled with immunoSEQ multiplex PCR; TCRdb holds only in-frame clones, not every one. The table lists 150,000 to 200,000 clones, around 78% of them singletons, with over 0.95% in the top ten. Material: PBMCs. The receptors were gathered from a woman aged 40 to 50 in good health and CMV-seronegative.

This clone was observed a handful of times. V usage is TRBV10-3 and J usage is TRBJ2-2; D is uncertain. This CDR3 has 14 residues. With 7 bases removed from V and 2 bases from J, the gap between germline ends came to 11 bases. The germline CDR1 and CDR2 sequences are ENHRY and SYGVKD. CDR3 DNA sequence: TGTGCCATCACGTCGCCGGGTAACACCGGGGAGCTGTTTTTT. This gives the protein CAITSPGNTGELFF.

This chain links TRBV11-3 with TRBJ2-2, with TRBD2 matching 8 bases. Germline V gene lookup returns CDR1 SGHNT and CDR2 YENEEA. This CDR3 is built from 15 residues. The J segment lost 3 bases and the V segment lost 3 bases, leaving 3 bases of the junction unmatched. CDR3 loop: CASSFRAGDTGELFF. CDR3 DNA sequence: TGTGCCAGCAGCTTCAGAGCGGGAGACACCGGGGAGCTGTTTTTT.

The rearrangement links TRBV19 to TRBJ1-1; D gene ambiguous. The CDR3 is 14 amino acids. The V end lost 6 bases, the J end lost 0 bases, and 11 bases lay between the germline ends. Germline CDR1 reads LNHDA; CDR2 reads SQIVND (reference sequence). CDR3 region: CASSDPALNTEAFF. The CDR3 DNA follows: TGTGCCAGTAGCGACCCAGCGCTGAACACTGAAGCTTTCTTT. Drawing the rest from reference TRBV19 and TRBJ1-1, the complete variable domain is DGGITQSPKYLFRKEGQNVTLSCEQNLNHDAMYWYRQDPGQGLRLIYYSQIVNDFQKGDIAEGYSVSREKKESFPLTVTSAQKNPTAFYLCASSDPALNTEAFFGQGTRLTVV.

The rearrangement uses TRBV4-2 and TRBJ2-7; D not resolved. V was clipped by 3 bases and J by 4 bases, with 4 bases between them. The CDR3 extends over 11 amino acids. The germline gives CDR1 LGHNA, CDR2 YNFKEQ. Here the CDR3 DNA reads TGTGCCAGCAGCCACGGTTACGAGCAGTACTTC. It is translated as CASSHGYEQYF.

J is TRBJ2-1 and V is TRBV29-1; 7 bases are shared with TRBD2. Germline V CDR1 and CDR2: SQVTM, ANQGSEA. V was pared by 3 bases and J by 9 bases, with 14 bases of the junction left unmatched. The CDR3 sequence is 15 residues long. The DNA for the CDR3 is TGCAGCGTTGATGACCGAGGACTAGGCGGGGGTGAGCAGTTCTTC. This translates into CSVDDRGLGGGEQFF.

The chain couples TRBV16 to TRBJ1-1; the D gene is possibly TRBD1 (6 bases). CDR3 size: 14 residues. Germline V gene lookup returns CDR1 KGHSY and CDR2 FQNENV. V shed 4 bases and J shed 5 bases, with 14 bases lying between them. CDR3 nucleotides: TGTGCCAGCAGCCTCCAGACAGGATGGACTGAAGCTTTCTTT. Translating gives CASSLQTGWTEAFF.

The gene calls are TRBV11-2 and TRBJ1-3; D unresolved. Germline V CDR1 and CDR2: SGHAT, FQNNGV. The CDR3 runs 14 residues. Trimming removed 5 bases from V and 3 bases from J, with 11 bases in between. CDR3 region: CASSGQDDGNTIYF. In nucleotides, the CDR3 is TGTGCCAGCAGCGGTCAGGATGATGGAAACACCATATATTTT.

J is TRBJ2-7 and V is TRBV28; 7 positions match TRBD2. V trimming: 8 bases; J trimming: 0 bases; junction bases outside the gene matches: 4. CDR1 MDHEN and CDR2 SYDVKM come from the germline V gene. The CDR3 contains 13 residues. CDR3 nucleotides: TGTGCCAGCGTGAGCGGGGACTCCTACGAGCAGTACTTC. Residues: CASVSGDSYEQYF.

The genes are TRBV6-1 and TRBJ2-3, with a weak D call TRBD2 (6 bases). Germline V gene sequence: CDR1 MNHNS, CDR2 SASEGT. V gave up 6 bases and J gave up 4 bases, with 14 bases separating them. CDR3 length: 14 amino acids. CDR3 DNA sequence: TGTGCCAGCAGCGGAGGGGACGGAGCAGATACGCAGTATTTT. Its protein product is CASSGGDGADTQYF.

The CDR3 coding sequence is TGTGCCAGCCACGGACAGGGGGGCGAGCAGTACTTC. Its translation: CASHGQGGEQYF. J is TRBJ2-7 and V is TRBV6-1, with 10 bases fitting TRBD1. CDR1 and CDR2 from the germline V gene are MNHNS and SASEGT. CDR3 size: 12 residues. Losses at the gene ends were 8 bases for V and 6 bases for J; bases not matched to a gene: 4.

The chain combines TRBV7-5 with TRBJ2-7; no check of the table's D call, TRBD1, against the DNA was made. TRBV7-5 is a recognized pseudogene. There are 12 residues in the CDR3. CDR3 nucleotide sequence: TGTGCCAGACCCCATCCCAACTACGAGCAGTACTTC. Amino acids: CARPHPNYEQYF.

The CDR3 loop reads CASSITSSGSGNEQFF. The DNA of the CDR3 is TGTGCCAGCAGTATCACTTCTAGCGGATCGGGGAATGAGCAGTTCTTC. The chain combines TRBV27 with TRBJ2-1; TRBD2 agrees at 7 bases. The CDR3 has 16 amino acids. The germline V gene encodes CDR1 MNHEY and CDR2 SMNVEV (reference sequence). V was pared by 5 bases and J by 7 bases, with 14 bases of the junction left unmatched.

The V gene is TRBV4-1, the J gene TRBJ1-5; TRBD1 aligns across 7 bases. The CDR3 is 18 amino acids. Looked up from germline, CDR1 is MGHRA and CDR2 is YSYEKL. V was pared by 0 bases and J by 0 bases, with 8 bases of the junction left unmatched. The CDR3 loop reads CASSQDRWDSYSNQPQHF. The DNA of the CDR3 is TGCGCCAGCAGCCAAGATAGGTGGGACAGCTATAGCAATCAGCCCCAGCATTTT.

The chain has TRBV20-1 and TRBJ1-4; possibly TRBD1 for D (6 bases). The V end was cut by 5 bases, the J end by 7 bases, with 8 bases between. Germline V lookup: CDR1 DFQATT, CDR2 SNEGSKA (reference sequence). The CDR3 length is 11 residues. DNA for the CDR3: TGCAGTGCTCAACAGGGTGAAAAACTGTTTTTT. Protein product: CSAQQGEKLFF.

V usage is TRBV2 and J usage is TRBJ2-7; 8 bases match TRBD1. Germline V CDR1 and CDR2: SNHLY, FYNNEI. V lost 3 bases and J lost 7; bases outside the gene matches: 11. This CDR3 spans 15 amino acids. CDR3 coding DNA: TGTGCCAGCAGTGATAGTGGACAGGGTTTTCAGGAGCAGTACTTC. It yields the protein CASSDSGQGFQEQYF.

In its sample, this clone was seen a few times. This chain joins TRBV5-1 and TRBJ1-1, with 7 bases identical to TRBD1. This CDR3 is built from 16 residues. Looked up from germline, CDR1 is SGHRS and CDR2 is YFSETQ. V lost 4 bases, J lost 4 bases, and 13 bases stayed unmatched. DNA of the CDR3: TGCGCCAGCAGCCTAGTCTCACAGGGGATTGGCACTGAAGCTTTCTTT. It translates to CASSLVSQGIGTEAFF.

The chain has TRBV11-2 and TRBJ2-7; 7 bases are a match to TRBD2. The CDR3 consists of 15 residues. V was clipped by 1 base and J by 7 bases; unmatched bases: 10. Germline V gene sequence: CDR1 SGHAT, CDR2 FQNNGV. The CDR3 protein is CASSLGGGPRQEQYF. The CDR3 DNA reads TGTGCCAGCAGCTTAGGGGGAGGGCCCAGACAGGAGCAGTACTTC. Using reference TRBV11-2 and TRBJ2-7 for the parts outside the CDR3, the full variable domain is EAGVAQSPRYKIIEKRQSVAFWCNPISGHATLYWYQQILGQGPKLLIQFQNNGVVDDSQLPKDRFSAERLKGVDSTLKIQPAKLEDSAVYLCASSLGGGPRQEQYFGPGTRLTVT.

V usage is TRBV28 and J usage is TRBJ2-7; D is uncertain. The CDR3 has 13 residues. Germline V gene data show CDR1 as MDHEN and CDR2 as SYDVKM. Trimming took off 5 bases at V and 7 bases at J, with 15 bases between the two ends. As DNA, the CDR3 is TGTGCCAGCAGTCCTCCGCAGGCTGGGGAGCAGTACTTC. Translating it yields CASSPPQAGEQYF.

The chain uses TRBV19 and TRBJ1-4; D remains ambiguous. Trimming removed 6 bases from V and 5 bases from J, with 16 bases in between. The CDR3 contains 15 residues. Germline V lookup: CDR1 LNHDA, CDR2 SQIVND (reference sequence). Written as DNA, the CDR3 is TGTGCCAGTAGGGTCTCGGCGGGAAAAAATGAAAAACTGTTTTTT. It codes for CASRVSAGKNEKLFF.

The chain links TRBV7-9 to TRBJ2-7; no clear D. Trimming removed 1 base at V and 3 bases at J, with 4 bases between. Germline V gene lookup returns CDR1 SEHNR and CDR2 FQNEAQ (reference sequence). This CDR3 is 12 amino acids long. CDR3 in amino acids: CASSLGSYEQYF. CDR3 in DNA: TGTGCCAGCAGCTTAGGCAGCTACGAGCAGTACTTC. Supplemented by reference TRBV7-9 and TRBJ2-7, the full variable domain reads DTGVSQNPRHKITKRGQNVTFRCDPISEHNRLYWYRQTLGQGPEFLTYFQNEAQLEKSRLLSDRFSAERPKGSFSTLEIQRTEQGDSAMYLCASSLGSYEQYFGPGTRLTVT.

CDR3 sequence (DNA): TGTGCCAGCAGCGGGTCACCGTACGAGCAGTACTTC. Protein product: CASSGSPYEQYF. The rearrangement joins TRBV27 to TRBJ2-7; no clear D. The germline gives CDR1 MNHEY, CDR2 SMNVEV (reference sequence). Trimming pared 6 bases from V and 4 bases from J, leaving 10 bases between. The CDR3 runs 12 residues.

This clone is medium-sized (0.01 to 0.1%) in the sample. This chain connects TRBV6-4 to TRBJ2-3; TRBD2 matches 11 bases. This CDR3 contains 16 residues. CDR1 is MRHNA, CDR2 SNTAGT, per germline. V shed 3 bases, J shed 0 bases, and the junction held 2 bases outside the gene matches. The CDR3 DNA reads as TGTGCCAGCAGTGATCTAGCGGGGGGTAGCACAGATACGCAGTATTTT. Translating gives CASSDLAGGSTDTQYF.

This clone was observed a few times. The chain joins TRBV19 to TRBJ1-2, with D maybe TRBD1 (6 bases). CDR1 is LNHDA, CDR2 SQIVND, per germline (reference sequence). The CDR3 length is 17 residues. V gave up 3 bases and J gave up 3 bases, with 20 bases separating them. The CDR3 nucleotides are TGTGCCAGTAGTATTAGTCATCGAGGGGACAATCACTATGGCTACACCTTC. Protein: CASSISHRGDNHYGYTF.

The rearrangement uses TRBV5-6 and TRBJ2-1; TRBD1 agrees at 11 bases. J was trimmed by 6 bases and V by 3 bases; bases with no gene match: 5. The CDR3 extends over 15 amino acids. The V gene's germline CDR1 is SGHDT and CDR2 YYEEEE. CDR3 coding DNA: TGTGCCAGCAGCTGGACAGGGGGCATGGGCAATGAGCAGTTCTTC. Translated: CASSWTGGMGNEQFF.

The chain links TRBV28 to TRBJ1-1; 8 nucleotides line up with TRBD1. Germline CDR1 MDHEN, CDR2 SYDVKM. V lost 7 bases and J lost 4; bases outside the gene matches: 8. The CDR3 is 14 amino acids. The CDR3 DNA reads TGTGCCAGCATCTTCAGGGGGCCGGGCACTGAAGCTTTCTTT. It translates to CASIFRGPGTEAFF.

As to this clone: At the DNA level, this CDR3 is encoded by other sequences in the same sample as well. The chain recombines TRBV28 with TRBJ1-5, with D maybe TRBD1 (5 bases). CDR1 and CDR2 (germline): MDHEN, SYDVKM. This CDR3 contains 13 residues. V lost 6 bases and J lost 1, with 7 bases in between. CDR3 in amino acids: CASRGGSNQPQHF. The CDR3 DNA sequence: TGTGCCAGCAGGGGGGGGAGCAATCAGCCCCAGCATTTT.

Regarding this clone: The same CDR3 can be traced to other DNA sequences in this sample. The CDR3 nucleotides are TGTGCCAGCAGTTACGGAGGAGGGTATGGCTACACCTTC. Amino acid sequence: CASSYGGGYGYTF. The chain is built from TRBV6-5 and TRBJ1-2; D is ambiguous. V was trimmed by 2 bases and J by 5 bases, leaving 9 bases between them. This CDR3 is 13 amino acids long. The germline CDR1 and CDR2 sequences are MNHEY and SVGAGI.

The V gene is TRBV30, the J gene TRBJ2-1; 13 nucleotides line up with TRBD2. The CDR3 covers 15 residues. Germline CDR1 reads GTSNPN; CDR2 reads SVGIG (reference sequence). Trimming removed 3 bases from V and 9 bases from J; junction bases left unmatched: 8. CDR3: CAWRARTSGSSEQFF. For the CDR3, the DNA is TGTGCCTGGAGGGCCAGGACTAGCGGGAGTTCTGAGCAGTTCTTC.

This chain joins TRBV15 and TRBJ1-5, with 8 nucleotides matching TRBD1. Trimming removed 1 base from V and 0 bases from J; junction bases left unmatched: 11. CDR3 length: 19 amino acids. Per germline, CDR1 LNHNV and CDR2 YYDKDF (reference sequence). CDR3 coding DNA: TGTGCCACCAGCAGAGCGGACAGGGCGTCGTACTATAGCAATCAGCCCCAGCATTTT. This codes for CATSRADRASYYSNQPQHF.